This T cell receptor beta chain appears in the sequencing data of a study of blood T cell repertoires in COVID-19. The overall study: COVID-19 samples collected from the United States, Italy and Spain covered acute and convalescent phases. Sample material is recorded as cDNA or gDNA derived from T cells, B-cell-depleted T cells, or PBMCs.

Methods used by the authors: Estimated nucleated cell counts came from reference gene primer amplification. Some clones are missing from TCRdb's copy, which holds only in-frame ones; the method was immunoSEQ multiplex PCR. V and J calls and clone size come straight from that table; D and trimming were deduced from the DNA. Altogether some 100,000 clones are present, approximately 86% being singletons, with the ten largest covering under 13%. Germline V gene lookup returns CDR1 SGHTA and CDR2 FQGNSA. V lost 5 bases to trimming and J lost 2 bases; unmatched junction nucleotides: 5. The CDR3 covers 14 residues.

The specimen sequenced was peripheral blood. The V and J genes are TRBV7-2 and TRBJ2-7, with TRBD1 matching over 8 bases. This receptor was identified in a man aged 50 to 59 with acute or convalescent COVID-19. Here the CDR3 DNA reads TGTGCCAGCAGCATCGACAGGGGCCCCTACGAGCAGTACTTC. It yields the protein CASSIDRGPYEQYF.